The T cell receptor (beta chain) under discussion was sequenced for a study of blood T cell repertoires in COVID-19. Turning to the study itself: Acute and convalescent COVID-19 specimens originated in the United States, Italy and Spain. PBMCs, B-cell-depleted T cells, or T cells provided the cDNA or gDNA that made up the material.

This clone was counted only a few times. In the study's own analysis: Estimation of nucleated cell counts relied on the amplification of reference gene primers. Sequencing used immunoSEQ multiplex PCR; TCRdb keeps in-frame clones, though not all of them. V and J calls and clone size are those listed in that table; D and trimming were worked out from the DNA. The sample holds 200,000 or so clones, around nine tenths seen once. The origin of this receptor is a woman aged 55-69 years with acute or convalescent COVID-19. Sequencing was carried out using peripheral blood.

CDR3 nucleotide sequence: TGTGCCAGCAGCGCCGTACTAGCGGGAGGGAGCACCGGGGAGCTGTTTTTT. Amino acids: CASSAVLAGGSTGELFF. The V and J genes are TRBV7-2 and TRBJ2-2; 13 bases are a match to TRBD2. Germline trimming cut 5 bases from V and 4 bases from J; bases unmatched to any gene: 7. Germline V lookup: CDR1 SGHTA, CDR2 FQGNSA. CDR3 length equals 17 residues. The full variable domain, with the rest looked up from reference TRBV7-2 and TRBJ2-2, is GAGVSQSPSNKVTEKGKDVELRCDPISGHTALYWYRQSLGQGLEFLIYFQGNSAPDKSGLPSDRFSAERTGGSVSTLTIQRTQQEDSAVYLCASSAVLAGGSTGELFFGEGSRLTVL.